What follows are 31 T cell receptor beta chains derived from one specimen sequenced in a study of identical twins. In TCRdb, the 5' RACE reads were re-called with MiXCR into one record per CDR3 protein. The table lists about 260,000 distinct CDR3 sequences, 5.5% to 7% of them singletons. A further study also used this sample, focusing on yellow fever vaccine responses in identical twins.

Specimen: memory (CD45RO+) T cells sorted from blood. Source of these receptors: a woman aged 18-29 years in good health.

This clonotype was observed a few times. The chain has TRBV10-3 and TRBJ2-7, with 8 nucleotides matching TRBD1. Germline loops: CDR1 ENHRY, CDR2 SYGVKD. CDR3 length: 14 amino acids. The V and J ends lost 4 bases and 1 base, in that order; junction bases with no gene match: 3. The CDR3 protein is CAISGGTGSYEQYV. The CDR3 nucleotides are TGTGCCATCAGTGGAGGGACAGGATCCTACGAGCAGTACGTC.

This chain uses TRBV4-2 with TRBJ2-6; D perhaps matches TRBD1 (5 bases). This CDR3 is 18 amino acids long. V gave up 4 bases and J gave up 0 bases, with 16 bases separating them. Germline-derived CDR1 and CDR2 are LGHNA and YNFKEQ. In DNA form, the CDR3 reads TGTGCCAGCAGCCCTCGAGACAGTGGCTCCTCTGGGGCCAACGTCCTGACTTTC. Its translation: CASSPRDSGSSGANVLTF.

The CDR3 DNA sequence: TGTGCCAGCAGCCGGGCTGGGCGGGTGGCTTTCTTT. It is translated as CASSRAGRVAFF. The rearrangement links TRBV28 to TRBJ1-1; no definite D call. The CDR3 is 12 amino acids. Trimming took off 6 bases at V and 11 bases at J, with 16 bases between the two ends. Germline V gives CDR1 MDHEN, CDR2 SYDVKM.

This clonotype appeared many times. The genes are TRBV6-6 and TRBJ1-1, with D hard to call. Germline loops: CDR1 MNHNY, CDR2 SVGAGI (reference sequence). The germline V and J ends were trimmed by 2 bases and 6 bases, with 7 bases remaining between them. The CDR3 is 12 residues long. CDR3 DNA sequence: TGTGCCAGCAGTTACGATGGATCTGAAGCTTTCTTT. Translating it yields CASSYDGSEAFF.

This clonotype was observed many times. The chain employs TRBV15 and TRBJ1-3; D may be TRBD1 (6 bases). The length of the CDR3 is 14 residues. CDR1 is LNHNV and CDR2 is YYDKDF in the germline V gene (reference sequence). V lost 4 bases and J 0 bases, leaving 7 bases between the germline ends. The DNA for the CDR3 is TGTGCCACCAGCAAACAGGGCTCTGGAAACACCATATATTTT. Protein: CATSKQGSGNTIYF.

In DNA form, the CDR3 reads TGTGCCAGCAGCTTAGGACAGGAGACTGAAGCTTTCTTT. Its translation is CASSLGQETEAFF. This rearrangement joins TRBV11-3 to TRBJ1-1; D might be TRBD1 (6 bases). The germline CDR1 and CDR2 sequences are SGHNT and YENEEA. CDR3 length equals 13 residues. The ends were cut back, 1 base at V and 5 bases at J, with 8 bases in the middle.

This clonotype was recorded a few times. No DNA is shown, since the ends of the CDR3 on it are uncertain; the CDR3 is the one TCRdb lists. The genes are TRBV27 and TRBJ1-6; TRBD1 reflects the table's D call only, with no check against the DNA. Germline values: CDR1 MNHEY, CDR2 SMNVEV (reference sequence). The CDR3 comprises 14 residues, both ends counted. The CDR3 is CASSSGQANSPLHF.

This chain connects TRBV29-1 to TRBJ2-7; tentative D call: TRBD2 (6 bases). This CDR3 comprises 12 residues. CDR1 is SQVTM and CDR2 is ANQGSEA in the germline V gene. The V end lost 4 bases, the J end lost 3 bases, and 10 bases lay between the germline ends. CDR3 sequence: CSVARGNYEQYF. The DNA for the CDR3 is TGCAGCGTTGCGCGGGGCAACTACGAGCAGTACTTC.

This clonotype occurred many times. The chain couples TRBV3-1 to TRBJ2-1; no clear D gene. The germline CDR1 and CDR2 sequences are LGHDT and YNNKEL (reference sequence). This CDR3 is 14 amino acids long. Trimming removed 2 bases at V and 11 bases at J, with 16 bases between. The CDR3: CASSQPNYLWKQFF. DNA for the CDR3: TGTGCCAGCAGCCAACCCAACTATCTCTGGAAGCAGTTCTTC.

This clonotype was seen repeatedly, ten times or more. This chain uses TRBV20-1 with TRBJ2-7; 8 bases are a match to TRBD2. Germline CDR1 DFQATT, CDR2 SNEGSKA (reference sequence). The CDR3 runs to 13 residues. The V and J ends lost 3 bases and 6 bases, in that order; junction bases with no gene match: 7. CDR3 nucleotides: TGCAGTGCTAGCGGGGGGGCCGAGGGCGAGCAGTACGTC. Translated: CSASGGAEGEQYV.

This clonotype appeared a few times. This chain connects TRBV20-1 to TRBJ2-2; 12 positions agree with TRBD2. The CDR3 has 15 residues. Germline values: CDR1 DFQATT, CDR2 SNEGSKA (reference sequence). Germline trimming cut 5 bases from V and 6 bases from J; bases unmatched to any gene: 7. The CDR3 region is CSAPSGGAGSGELFF. CDR3 nucleotides: TGCAGTGCTCCTAGCGGGGGGGCTGGTTCCGGGGAGCTGTTTTTT.

The rearrangement joins TRBV20-1 to TRBJ1-1, with 7 bases matching TRBD1. Per germline, CDR1 DFQATT and CDR2 SNEGSKA (reference sequence). This CDR3 comprises 13 residues. With 4 bases clipped from V and 2 bases from J, the junction kept 4 bases outside the gene matches. The chain's CDR3 is CSATRGYNTEAFF. Written as DNA, the CDR3 is TGCAGTGCTACCAGGGGGTACAACACTGAAGCTTTCTTT.

J is TRBJ2-1 and V is TRBV12-3 or TRBV12-4; D perhaps matches TRBD1 (5 bases). V lost 6 bases, J lost 7 bases, and 25 bases lay in between. The CDR3 runs 17 residues. CDR3 in DNA: TGTGCCAGCAGCTTTCCCAGTTCGGGCAGGGTAGGTAATGAGCAGTTCTTC. It is translated as CASSFPSSGRVGNEQFF.

This clonotype was counted ten times or more. J is TRBJ2-7 and V is TRBV4-1, with 8 nucleotides matching TRBD2. CDR3 length equals 15 residues. CDR1 MGHRA and CDR2 YSYEKL come from the germline V gene. Trimming took 0 bases from V and 6 from J; bases not matched to a gene: 7. CDR3 sequence (DNA): TGCGCCAGCAGCCAAGATCGGGGGGGTTACAGCGAGCAGTACTTC. Its translation: CASSQDRGGYSEQYF.

V is TRBV15 and J is TRBJ2-7; D might be TRBD2 (5 bases). The CDR3 is 13 amino acids. Germline V gene data show CDR1 as LNHNV and CDR2 as YYDKDF (reference sequence). Trimming removed 5 bases from V and 2 bases from J, with 10 bases in between. In DNA, the CDR3 is TGTGCCACCAGCCCCAGGCGGGCCTACGAGCAGTACTTC. This sequence encodes CATSPRRAYEQYF. The full variable domain, completed using reference TRBV15 and TRBJ2-7, is DAMVIQNPRYQVTQFGKPVTLSCSQTLNHNVMYWYQQKSSQAPKLLFHYYDKDFNNEADTPDNFQSRRPNTSFCFLDIRSPGLGDTAMYLCATSPRRAYEQYFGPGTRLTVT.

This clonotype was recorded a few times. The rearrangement uses TRBV7-6 and TRBJ2-2, with 9 bases fitting TRBD1. Germline V gene lookup returns CDR1 SGHVS and CDR2 FNYEAQ. With V trimmed by 1 base and J by 4 bases, 7 bases remained unmatched. This CDR3 is 17 amino acids long. CDR3 residues: CASSLGGRTGVTGELFF. CDR3 nucleotides: TGTGCCAGCAGCTTAGGGGGGCGGACAGGGGTCACCGGGGAGCTGTTTTTT. The full variable domain, with the rest looked up from reference TRBV7-6 and TRBJ2-2, is GAGVSQSPRYKVTKRGQDVALRCDPISGHVSLYWYRQALGQGPEFLTYFNYEAQQDKSGLPNDRFSAERPEGSISTLTIQRTEQRDSAMYRCASSLGGRTGVTGELFFGEGSRLTVL.

This clonotype was counted many times. The rearrangement uses TRBV12-3 or TRBV12-4 and TRBJ2-3; 7 bases align to TRBD2. J gave up 2 bases and V 6 bases, and 8 bases lay outside the gene matches. The CDR3 length is 15 residues. The CDR3 reads CASSGLLANTDTQYF. CDR3 sequence (DNA): TGTGCCAGCAGCGGACTACTAGCGAACACAGATACGCAGTATTTT.

This clonotype was observed many times. This chain uses TRBV29-1 with TRBJ2-1; TRBD2 aligns across 8 bases. V was pared by 6 bases and J by 1 base, with 8 bases of the junction left unmatched. The CDR3 length is 15 residues. Germline-derived CDR1 and CDR2 are SQVTM and ANQGSEA. CDR3 protein: CSVRLSGSSYNEQFF. As DNA, the CDR3 is TGCAGCGTCCGATTGAGCGGGAGTTCCTACAATGAGCAGTTCTTC.

The chain combines TRBV5-4 with TRBJ2-5; 7 bases line up with TRBD1. Germline trimming cut 4 bases from V and 3 bases from J; bases unmatched to any gene: 3. This CDR3 has 13 amino acids. The germline V gene encodes CDR1 SGHNT and CDR2 YYREEE (reference sequence). The CDR3 loop reads CASSGDRKETQYF. The CDR3 DNA follows: TGTGCCAGCAGCGGGGACAGAAAAGAGACCCAGTACTTC.

This clonotype was detected ten times or more. V usage is TRBV29-1 and J usage is TRBJ2-1; 15 bases fit TRBD2. V trimming: 7 bases; J trimming: 3 bases; junction bases outside the gene matches: 16. The CDR3 totals 19 residues. Germline loops: CDR1 SQVTM, CDR2 ANQGSEA. DNA for the CDR3: TGCAGCGCGGGACATCCGGGACTAGCGGGAGGCCCAAGCTACAATGAGCAGTTCTTC. It codes for CSAGHPGLAGGPSYNEQFF.

The table lists this clonotype with a few counts. The V and J genes are TRBV9 and TRBJ1-2, with TRBD1 matching over 10 bases. The ends lost 4 bases at V and 5 bases at J; junction bases unmatched: 8. Germline V gives CDR1 SGDLS, CDR2 YYNGEE. The CDR3 extends over 15 amino acids. CDR3 sequence: CASSPEGQGRYGYTF. CDR3 nucleotide sequence: TGTGCCAGCAGCCCAGAGGGACAGGGGAGGTATGGCTACACCTTC.

In this sample, this clonotype turned up many times. V is TRBV5-1 and J is TRBJ1-2; maybe TRBD1 (5 bases). The CDR3 length is 13 residues. Germline V gene data show CDR1 as SGHRS and CDR2 as YFSETQ. V was shortened by 6 bases and J by 1 base, with 10 bases between the two germline ends. CDR3 coding DNA: TGCGCCAGCAAAGCACAGGATAACTATGGCTACACCTTC. This codes for CASKAQDNYGYTF.

The sample holds many counts of this clonotype. This chain connects TRBV18 to TRBJ1-3; D remains ambiguous. CDR1 and CDR2 from the germline V gene are KGHSH and LQKENI. The CDR3 has 13 amino acids. The V and J ends lost 6 bases and 2 bases respectively, with 8 bases between them. The chain's CDR3 is CASSGQAGNTIYF. CDR3 in DNA: TGTGCCAGCTCTGGTCAGGCTGGAAACACCATATATTTT.

This clonotype was observed at least ten times. The V call is TRBV10-3, the J call TRBJ1-6; D gene uncertain. This CDR3 region has 14 residues. The germline gives CDR1 ENHRY, CDR2 SYGVKD. V was clipped by 0 bases and J by 7 bases, with 7 bases between them. The chain's CDR3 is CAISESGRNSPLHF. CDR3 coding DNA: TGTGCCATCAGTGAGTCTGGCAGGAATTCACCCCTCCACTTT.

This clonotype was picked up a small number of times. The rearrangement links TRBV15 to TRBJ2-1, with unresolved D. Germline assignment: CDR1 LNHNV and CDR2 YYDKDF (reference sequence). The CDR3 totals 15 residues. V was cut by 0 bases and J by 8 bases, with 14 bases left in between. This chain's CDR3 is CATSRDYQGSDEQFF. CDR3 sequence (DNA): TGTGCCACCAGCAGAGATTATCAAGGGTCGGATGAGCAGTTCTTC.

The V and J genes are TRBV10-3 and TRBJ1-1; D unclear. The V gene's germline CDR1 is ENHRY and CDR2 SYGVKD. CDR3 length: 13 amino acids. V lost 6 bases and J 4 bases, leaving 12 bases between the germline ends. CDR3 residues: CAISTDSVTEAFF. CDR3 bases: TGTGCCATCAGCACGGACTCCGTCACTGAAGCTTTCTTT.

This clonotype occurred many times. The V gene is TRBV6-5, the J gene TRBJ2-3, with 7 bases matching TRBD2. The CDR3 has 16 residues. Germline CDR1 is MNHEY and CDR2 is SVGAGI. The junction had 10 bases not matched to a gene; V was cut back by 0 bases and J by 7 bases. CDR3 sequence (DNA): TGTGCCAGCAGTTACTCGGCGGGGGTGACACAGAATACGCAGTATTTT. Encoded protein: CASSYSAGVTQNTQYF.

The rearrangement uses TRBV10-3 and TRBJ2-3; 7 nucleotides agree with TRBD2. Unmatched junction bases numbered 11, after V lost 6 bases and J lost 5 bases. This CDR3 is 15 amino acids long. Germline loops: CDR1 ENHRY, CDR2 SYGVKD. As DNA, the CDR3 is TGTGCCATCAGCCCCAGAGTGCTAGCGGTAGATACGCAGTATTTT. This gives the protein CAISPRVLAVDTQYF.

J is TRBJ2-4 and V is TRBV5-6; a possible D gene is TRBD2 (6 bases). V dropped 2 bases and J dropped 1 base, with 19 bases sitting between them. Germline V gene lookup returns CDR1 SGHDT and CDR2 YYEEEE. This CDR3 region has 18 residues. The CDR3 sequence: CASSLNGGLDLAKNIQYF. In nucleotides, the CDR3 is TGTGCCAGCAGCTTAAATGGGGGACTCGATCTGGCCAAAAACATTCAGTACTTC.

The sample holds many counts of this clonotype. V usage is TRBV24-1 and J usage is TRBJ2-3; D is unresolved. Germline V gene data show CDR1 as KGHDR and CDR2 as SFDVKD. The germline V and J ends were trimmed by 0 bases and 2 bases, with 8 bases remaining between them. The CDR3 covers 15 residues. CDR3 DNA: TGTGCCACCAGTGATTTGCCCACATCCACAGATACGCAGTATTTT. It encodes CATSDLPTSTDTQYF.

The chain is built from TRBV7-2 and TRBJ2-1, with D possibly being TRBD1 or TRBD2 (5 bases each). CDR3 length: 13 residues. Germline CDR1 and CDR2: SGHTA and FQGNSA. Trimming stripped 3 bases from V and 9 bases from J, with 12 bases between. This CDR3 is CASSLGVRGEQFF. The CDR3 DNA is TGTGCCAGCAGCTTGGGGGTAAGGGGTGAGCAGTTCTTC.